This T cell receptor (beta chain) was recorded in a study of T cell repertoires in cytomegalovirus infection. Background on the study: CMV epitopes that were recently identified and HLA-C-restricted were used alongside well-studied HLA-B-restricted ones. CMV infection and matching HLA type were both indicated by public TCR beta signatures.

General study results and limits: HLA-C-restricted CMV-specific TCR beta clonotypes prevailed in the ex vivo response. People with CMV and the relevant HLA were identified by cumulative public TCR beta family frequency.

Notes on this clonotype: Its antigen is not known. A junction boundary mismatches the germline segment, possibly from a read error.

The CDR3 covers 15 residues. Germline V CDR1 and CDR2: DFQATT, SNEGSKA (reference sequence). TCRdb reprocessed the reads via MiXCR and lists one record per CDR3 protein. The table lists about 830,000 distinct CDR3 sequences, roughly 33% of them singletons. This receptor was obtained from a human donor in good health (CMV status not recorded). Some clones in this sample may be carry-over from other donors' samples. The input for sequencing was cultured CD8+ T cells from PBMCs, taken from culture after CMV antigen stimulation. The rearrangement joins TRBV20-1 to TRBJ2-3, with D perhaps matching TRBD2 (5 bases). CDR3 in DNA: TGCAATGCTTACCGGGAACAAGAGCTCACAGATACGCAGTATTTT. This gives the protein CNAYREQELTDTQYF.